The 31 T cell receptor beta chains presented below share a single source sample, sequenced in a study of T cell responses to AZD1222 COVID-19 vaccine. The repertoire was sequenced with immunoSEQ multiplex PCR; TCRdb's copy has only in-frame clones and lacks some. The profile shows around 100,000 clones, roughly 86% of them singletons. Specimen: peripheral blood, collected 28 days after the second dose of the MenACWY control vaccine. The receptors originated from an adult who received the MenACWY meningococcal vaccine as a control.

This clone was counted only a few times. In DNA, the CDR3 is TGCGCCAGCAGCTTAGGGGGAACGCGGTTCTTC. Amino acid sequence: CASSLGGTRFF. The rearrangement links TRBV5-1 to TRBJ2-1, with D possibly matching TRBD1 (6 bases). Trimming removed 2 bases from V and 15 bases from J, with 12 bases in between. The CDR3 spans 11 residues. CDR1 is SGHRS and CDR2 is YFSETQ in the germline V gene.

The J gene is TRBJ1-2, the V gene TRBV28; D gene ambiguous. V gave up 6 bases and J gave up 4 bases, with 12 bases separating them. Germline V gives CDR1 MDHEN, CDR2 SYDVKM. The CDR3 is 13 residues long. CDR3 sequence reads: CASSPERFYGYTF. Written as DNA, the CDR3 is TGTGCCAGCAGCCCAGAGAGGTTCTATGGCTACACCTTC.

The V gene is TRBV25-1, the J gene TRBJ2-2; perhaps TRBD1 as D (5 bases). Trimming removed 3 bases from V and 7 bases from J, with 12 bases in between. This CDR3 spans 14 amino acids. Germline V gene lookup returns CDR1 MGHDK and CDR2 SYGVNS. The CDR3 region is CASSEAQGIGELFF. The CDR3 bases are TGTGCCAGCAGTGAGGCGCAGGGAATCGGGGAGCTGTTTTTT. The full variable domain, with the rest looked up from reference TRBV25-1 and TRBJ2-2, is EADIYQTPRYLVIGTGKKITLECSQTMGHDKMYWYQQDPGMELHLIHYSYGVNSTEKGDLSSESTVSRIRTEHFPLTLESARPSHTSQYLCASSEAQGIGELFFGEGSRLTVL.

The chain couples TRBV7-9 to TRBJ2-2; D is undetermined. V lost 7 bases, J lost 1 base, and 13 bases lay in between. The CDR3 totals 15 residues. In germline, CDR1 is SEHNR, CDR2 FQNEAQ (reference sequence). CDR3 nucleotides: TGTGCCAGCACCCTCCCAGCCGTGAACACCGGGGAGCTGTTTTTT. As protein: CASTLPAVNTGELFF.

The CDR3 spells CASSPTASGDEKLFF. CDR3 bases: TGCGCCAGCAGCCCGACGGCTTCGGGAGATGAAAAACTGTTTTTT. The chain uses TRBV4-3 and TRBJ1-4; no reliable D call. Germline CDR1 LGHNA, CDR2 YSLEER. There are 15 residues in the CDR3. V was shortened by 4 bases and J by 6 bases, with 15 bases between the two germline ends.

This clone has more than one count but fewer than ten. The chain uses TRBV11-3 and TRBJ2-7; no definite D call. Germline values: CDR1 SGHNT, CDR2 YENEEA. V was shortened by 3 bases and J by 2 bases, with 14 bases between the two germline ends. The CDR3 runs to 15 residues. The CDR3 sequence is CASSFAHGATYEQYF. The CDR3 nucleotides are TGTGCCAGCAGCTTTGCCCACGGAGCCACCTACGAGCAGTACTTC. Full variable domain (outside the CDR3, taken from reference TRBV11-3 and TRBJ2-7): EAGVVQSPRYKIIEKKQPVAFWCNPISGHNTLYWYLQNLGQGPELLIRYENEEAVDDSQLPKDRFSAERLKGVDSTLKIQPAELGDSAVYLCASSFAHGATYEQYFGPGTRLTVT.

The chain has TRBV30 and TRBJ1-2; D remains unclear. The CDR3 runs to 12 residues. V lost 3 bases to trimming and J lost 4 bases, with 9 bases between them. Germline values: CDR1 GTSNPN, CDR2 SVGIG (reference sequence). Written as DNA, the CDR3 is TGTGCCTGGAGACCCCCTACCTATGGCTACACCTTC. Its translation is CAWRPPTYGYTF.

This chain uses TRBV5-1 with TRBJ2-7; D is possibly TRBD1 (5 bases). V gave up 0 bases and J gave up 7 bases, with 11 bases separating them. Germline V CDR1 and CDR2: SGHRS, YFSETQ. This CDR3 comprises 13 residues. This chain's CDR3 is CASSLAPGKEQYF. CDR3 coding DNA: TGCGCCAGCAGCTTGGCCCCAGGGAAGGAGCAGTACTTC.

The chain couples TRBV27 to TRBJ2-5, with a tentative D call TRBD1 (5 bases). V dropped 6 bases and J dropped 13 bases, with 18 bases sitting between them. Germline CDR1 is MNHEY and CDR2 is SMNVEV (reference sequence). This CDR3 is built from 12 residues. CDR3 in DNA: TGTGCCAGCAGACAAGGGGCGAGCCCTTTGTACTTC. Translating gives CASRQGASPLYF.

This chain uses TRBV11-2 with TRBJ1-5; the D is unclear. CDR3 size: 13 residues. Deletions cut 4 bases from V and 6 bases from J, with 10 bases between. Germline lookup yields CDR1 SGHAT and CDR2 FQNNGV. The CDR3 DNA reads TGTGCCAGCAGCTATGGGCCCAGTCAGCCCCAGCATTTT. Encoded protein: CASSYGPSQPQHF.

As DNA, the CDR3 is TGTGCCAGCAGTTTGAGTCAGGGAGCTGGCTACACCTTC. Amino acid sequence: CASSLSQGAGYTF. The genes are TRBV28 and TRBJ1-2; a possible D gene is TRBD1 (5 bases). The CDR3 contains 13 residues. Germline V gives CDR1 MDHEN, CDR2 SYDVKM. Trimming pared 3 bases from V and 7 bases from J, leaving 12 bases between.

DNA of the CDR3: TGTGCCACCAGCTTCCAAGACAGCCGAGCTGAAAAACTGTTTTTT. It codes for CATSFQDSRAEKLFF. This chain joins TRBV15 and TRBJ1-4; a possible D gene is TRBD1 (5 bases). The V gene lost 5 bases and the J gene lost 7 bases, with 17 bases spanning the gap. CDR3 size: 15 residues. Germline V lookup: CDR1 LNHNV, CDR2 YYDKDF (reference sequence).

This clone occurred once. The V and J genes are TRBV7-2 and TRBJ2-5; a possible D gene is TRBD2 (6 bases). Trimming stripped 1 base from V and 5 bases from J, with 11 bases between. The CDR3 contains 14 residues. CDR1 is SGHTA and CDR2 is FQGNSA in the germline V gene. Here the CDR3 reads CASSLVRGGETQYF. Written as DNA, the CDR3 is TGTGCCAGCAGCTTAGTGCGGGGTGGGGAGACCCAGTACTTC.

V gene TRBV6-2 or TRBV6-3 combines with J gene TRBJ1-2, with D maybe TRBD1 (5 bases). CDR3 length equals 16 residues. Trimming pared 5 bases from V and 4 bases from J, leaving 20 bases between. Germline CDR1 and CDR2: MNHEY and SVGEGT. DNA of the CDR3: TGTGCCAGCAGTCGGGACGGCCGAGCTTCAGTCTATGGCTACACCTTC. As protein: CASSRDGRASVYGYTF.

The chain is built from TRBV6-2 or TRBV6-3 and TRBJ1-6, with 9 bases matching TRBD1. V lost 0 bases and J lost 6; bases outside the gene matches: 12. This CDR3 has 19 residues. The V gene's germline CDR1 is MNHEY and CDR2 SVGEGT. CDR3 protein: CASSYSSPTRDRANSPLHF. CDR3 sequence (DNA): TGTGCCAGCAGTTACTCGTCCCCTACCCGGGACAGGGCTAATTCACCCCTCCACTTT.

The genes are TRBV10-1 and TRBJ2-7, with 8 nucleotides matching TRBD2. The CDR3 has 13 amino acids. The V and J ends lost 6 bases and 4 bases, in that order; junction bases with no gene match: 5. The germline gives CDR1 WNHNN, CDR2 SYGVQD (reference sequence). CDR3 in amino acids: CASRGGGPYEQYF. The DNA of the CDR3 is TGCGCCAGCAGGGGCGGGGGGCCTTACGAGCAGTACTTC.

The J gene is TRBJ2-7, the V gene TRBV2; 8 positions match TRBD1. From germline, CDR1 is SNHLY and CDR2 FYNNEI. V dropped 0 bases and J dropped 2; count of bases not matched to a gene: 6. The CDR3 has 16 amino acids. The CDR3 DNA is TGTGCCAGCAGTGAAGCAGGGACAGGTGTCCCCTACGAGCAGTACTTC. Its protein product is CASSEAGTGVPYEQYF.

The CDR3 nucleotides read TGTGCCAGCAGTTCAACTAGCGGGGGGCCCCCAAGCTCCTACAATGAGCAGTTCTTC. Protein: CASSSTSGGPPSSYNEQFF. The V and J genes are TRBV7-2 and TRBJ2-1, with 12 bases identical to TRBD2. V was pared by 6 bases and J by 0 bases, with 12 bases of the junction left unmatched. CDR3 length: 19 amino acids. CDR1 and CDR2 from the germline V gene are SGHTA and FQGNSA.

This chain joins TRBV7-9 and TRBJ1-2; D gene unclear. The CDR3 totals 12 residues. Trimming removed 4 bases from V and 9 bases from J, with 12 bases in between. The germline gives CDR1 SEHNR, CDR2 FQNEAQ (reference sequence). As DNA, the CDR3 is TGTGCCAGCAGCTCGGAGGGTGTCAGCTACACCTTC. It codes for CASSSEGVSYTF. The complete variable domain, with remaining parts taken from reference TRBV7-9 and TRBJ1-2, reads DTGVSQNPRHKITKRGQNVTFRCDPISEHNRLYWYRQTLGQGPEFLTYFQNEAQLEKSRLLSDRFSAERPKGSFSTLEIQRTEQGDSAMYLCASSSEGVSYTFGSGTRLTVV.

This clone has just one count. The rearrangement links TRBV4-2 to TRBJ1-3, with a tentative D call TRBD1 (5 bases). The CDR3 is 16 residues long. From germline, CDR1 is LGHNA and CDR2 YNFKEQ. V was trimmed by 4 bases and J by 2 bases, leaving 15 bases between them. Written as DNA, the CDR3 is TGTGCCAGCAGCCGGGGCCACCTAGGCCCTGGAAACACCATATATTTT. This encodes CASSRGHLGPGNTIYF.

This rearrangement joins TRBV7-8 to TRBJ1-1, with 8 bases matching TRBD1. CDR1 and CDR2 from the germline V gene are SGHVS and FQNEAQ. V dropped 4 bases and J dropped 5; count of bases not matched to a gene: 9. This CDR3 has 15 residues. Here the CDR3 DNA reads TGTGCCAGCAGCTCGCAGGGGGCCAGAGGGACTGAAGCTTTCTTT. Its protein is CASSSQGARGTEAFF.

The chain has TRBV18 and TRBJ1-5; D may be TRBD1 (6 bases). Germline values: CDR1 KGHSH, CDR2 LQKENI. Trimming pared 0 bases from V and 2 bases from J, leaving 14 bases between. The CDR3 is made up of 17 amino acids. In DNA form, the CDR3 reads TGTGCCAGCTCACCACCTGTTAGGGGGGGCGGCAATCAGCCCCAGCATTTT. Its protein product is CASSPPVRGGGNQPQHF.

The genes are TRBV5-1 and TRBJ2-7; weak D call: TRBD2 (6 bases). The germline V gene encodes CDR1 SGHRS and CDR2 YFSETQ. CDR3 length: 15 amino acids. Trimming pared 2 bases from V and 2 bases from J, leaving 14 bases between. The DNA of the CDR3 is TGCGCCAGCAGCTTAGACTCGGGACTCACCTACGAGCAGTACTTC. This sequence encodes CASSLDSGLTYEQYF.

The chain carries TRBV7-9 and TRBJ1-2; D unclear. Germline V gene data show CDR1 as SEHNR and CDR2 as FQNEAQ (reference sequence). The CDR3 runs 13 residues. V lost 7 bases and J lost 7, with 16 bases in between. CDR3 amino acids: CASTAQVGSGYTF. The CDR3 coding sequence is TGTGCCAGCACCGCTCAGGTTGGATCTGGCTACACCTTC.

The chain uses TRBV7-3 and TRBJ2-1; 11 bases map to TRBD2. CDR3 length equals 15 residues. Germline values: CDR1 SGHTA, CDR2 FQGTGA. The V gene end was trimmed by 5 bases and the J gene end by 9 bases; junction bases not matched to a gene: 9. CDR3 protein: CASSPPSGGTSEQFF. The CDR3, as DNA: TGTGCCAGCAGCCCCCCTAGCGGGGGGACAAGTGAGCAGTTCTTC.

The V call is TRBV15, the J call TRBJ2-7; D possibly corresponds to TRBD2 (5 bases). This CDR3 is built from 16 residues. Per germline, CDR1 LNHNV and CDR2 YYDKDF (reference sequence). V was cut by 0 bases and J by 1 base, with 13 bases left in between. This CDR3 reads CATSRDAGTASYEQYF. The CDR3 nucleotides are TGTGCCACCAGCAGAGATGCGGGCACGGCGTCCTACGAGCAGTACTTC.

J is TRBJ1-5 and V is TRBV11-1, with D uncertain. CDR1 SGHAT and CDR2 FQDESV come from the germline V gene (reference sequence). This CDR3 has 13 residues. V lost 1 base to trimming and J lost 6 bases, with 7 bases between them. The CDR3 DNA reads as TGTGCCAGCAGCTTAGTGCGGAGTCAGCCCCAGCATTTT. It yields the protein CASSLVRSQPQHF.

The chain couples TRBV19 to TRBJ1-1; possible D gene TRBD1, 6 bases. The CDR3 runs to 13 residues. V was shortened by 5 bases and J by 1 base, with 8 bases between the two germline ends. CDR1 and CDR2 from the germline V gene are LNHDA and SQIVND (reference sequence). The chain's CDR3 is CASSLQGNTEAFF. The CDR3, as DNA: TGTGCCAGTAGTCTACAGGGGAACACTGAAGCTTTCTTT.

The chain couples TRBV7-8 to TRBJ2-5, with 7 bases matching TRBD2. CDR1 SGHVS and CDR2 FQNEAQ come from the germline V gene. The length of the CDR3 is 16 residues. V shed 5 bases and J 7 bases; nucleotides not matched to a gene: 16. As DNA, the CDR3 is TGTGCCAGCAGCAAACCCTCTCATGGTGGGAGGGGGACCCAGTACTTC. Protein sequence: CASSKPSHGGRGTQYF.

CDR3: CASSPTRINQPQHF. The CDR3 coding sequence is TGTGCCAGCTCACCAACCAGGATCAATCAGCCCCAGCATTTT. The rearrangement uses TRBV18 and TRBJ1-5; no firm D call. CDR1 and CDR2 from the germline V gene are KGHSH and LQKENI. CDR3 length: 14 amino acids. Trimming pared 2 bases from V and 3 bases from J, leaving 8 bases between. Using reference TRBV18 and TRBJ1-5 for the parts outside the CDR3, the full variable domain is NAGVMQNPRHLVRRRGQEARLRCSPMKGHSHVYWYRQLPEEGLKFMVYLQKENIIDESGMPKERFSAEFPKEGPSILRIQQVVRGDSAAYFCASSPTRINQPQHFGDGTRLSIL.

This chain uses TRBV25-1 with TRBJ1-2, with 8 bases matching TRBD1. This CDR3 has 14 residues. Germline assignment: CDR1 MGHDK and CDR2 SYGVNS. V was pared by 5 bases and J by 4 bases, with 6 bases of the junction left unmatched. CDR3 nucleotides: TGTGCCAGCAGTTGGGCAGGGGGCAGCTATGGCTACACCTTC. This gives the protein CASSWAGGSYGYTF.